The T cell receptor (beta chain) described here comes from a study of ipilimumab plus nivolumab after autologous stem cell transplantation. Turning to the study itself: A median of 8 nivolumab and 5 ipilimumab doses were given. Myeloma cases were transplant-naive high-risk or relapsed within 3 years post first autologous transplant. Study-level points and caveats: Per the authors, repertoire, Treg and microbiota data justify further study.

Patients got ipilimumab 1 mg/kg beginning 14 to 28 days post-transplant. Notes on this clone: Its cognate antigen is unknown.

Profiling relied on immunoSEQ multiplex PCR, and the TCRdb table lists in-frame clones only, not all of them. The data hold approximately 6,000 clones, with 75% to 90% observed a single time. CDR3 length: 14 residues. Per the germline V gene, CDR1 is SGDLS and CDR2 is YYNGEE. V lost 1 base, J lost 5 bases, and 10 bases lay in between. The source was PBMCs, collected in a trial of ipilimumab plus nivolumab as post-transplant consolidation. The rearrangement joins TRBV9 to TRBJ1-5; D might be TRBD1 (5 bases). This sequence originates from a female donor with multiple myeloma. Written as DNA, the CDR3 is TGTGCCAGCAGCGTAACCCCCAGGGATCAGCCCCAGCATTTT. Translated, it gives CASSVTPRDQPQHF.